These 20 T cell receptor beta chains were all obtained from the same sample, sequenced in a study of response to subunit inactivated influenza vaccine. A single record per CDR3 protein comes from TCRdb applying MiXCR to the RT-PCR reads. Altogether under 200,000 distinct CDR3 sequences are present, roughly 10% being singletons, with the ten largest covering roughly 33%. The sequencing used CD8+ T cells sorted from PBMCs, collected roughly 24 months after vaccination. All receptors derive from a man aged 50-75 years who received an inactivated influenza vaccine.

This clonotype was recorded many times. V usage is TRBV27 and J usage is TRBJ2-1, with 9 nucleotides matching TRBD2. Germline values: CDR1 MNHEY, CDR2 SMNVEV (reference sequence). The CDR3 length is 15 residues. The V segment lost 3 bases and the J segment 2 bases; nucleotides outside the gene matches: 2. The CDR3 region is CASSLGTSPYNEQFF. In DNA form, the CDR3 reads TGTGCCAGCAGTTTGGGGACTAGCCCCTACAATGAGCAGTTCTTC.

V gene TRBV28 combines with J gene TRBJ1-6, with D hard to call. CDR3 length: 16 amino acids. The germline V gene has CDR1 MDHEN and CDR2 SYDVKM. With 1 base removed from V and 3 bases from J, the gap between germline ends came to 10 bases. The CDR3 DNA follows: TGTGCCAGCAGTTTATCTGTGGTTGACTATAATTCACCCCTCCACTTT. Amino acids: CASSLSVVDYNSPLHF.

The J gene is TRBJ2-7, the V gene TRBV4-3; 10 nucleotides match TRBD2. This CDR3 comprises 16 residues. The V segment lost 0 bases and the J segment 7 bases; nucleotides outside the gene matches: 9. Germline CDR1 is LGHNA and CDR2 is YSLEER. The CDR3 sequence: CASSQDWLAGEYEQYF. Written as DNA, the CDR3 is TGCGCCAGCAGCCAAGATTGGCTAGCGGGAGAGTATGAGCAGTACTTC.

This clonotype was counted a few times. V and J are TRBV4-1 and TRBJ2-1; 8 nucleotides align to TRBD1. V was pared by 2 bases and J by 4 bases, with 4 bases of the junction left unmatched. In germline, CDR1 is MGHRA, CDR2 YSYEKL. This CDR3 contains 15 residues. CDR3 coding DNA: TGCGCCAGCAGCCAACGACAGGGGTTATACAATGAGCAGTTCTTC. This encodes CASSQRQGLYNEQFF.

The gene calls are TRBV12-3 or TRBV12-4 and TRBJ1-1; no clear D. V dropped 5 bases and J dropped 10 bases, with 14 bases sitting between them. The CDR3 totals 12 residues. The CDR3 protein is CASSDNSRVAFF. The CDR3 DNA sequence: TGTGCCAGCAGTGACAACTCTCGCGTAGCTTTCTTT.

The chain recombines TRBV29-1 with TRBJ1-1, with a tentative D call TRBD1 (5 bases). Germline CDR1 and CDR2: SQVTM and ANQGSEA. The CDR3 is 14 residues long. The V and J ends lost 7 bases and 8 bases respectively, with 23 bases between them. This chain's CDR3 is CSAGGESGWSEAFF. In nucleotides, the CDR3 is TGCAGCGCCGGGGGAGAGTCAGGGTGGTCAGAAGCTTTCTTT.

The V call is TRBV29-1, the J call TRBJ1-1; D is unresolved. This CDR3 has 11 residues. Trimming removed 4 bases from V and 2 bases from J, with 5 bases in between. In germline, CDR1 is SQVTM, CDR2 ANQGSEA. CDR3 bases: TGCAGCGTTGTAGCAAACACTGAAGCTTTCTTT. This sequence encodes CSVVANTEAFF.

In regard to this clonotype: Compared with germline, one end of the junction differs, possibly owing to a read error. The chain has TRBV5-6 and TRBJ2-4; 8 positions match TRBD1. The CDR3 contains 13 residues. Germline V gives CDR1 SGHDT, CDR2 YYEEEE. CDR3 nucleotide sequence: TGTGCCAGCAGCTTGTCAGGGGGCAACATTCAGTGCTTC. Translation: CASSLSGGNIQCF.

This clonotype was counted a few times. This sequence joins TRBV7-2 and TRBJ2-2; TRBD2 matches 9 bases. The CDR3 extends over 17 amino acids. V gave up 1 base and J gave up 5 bases; unmatched junction bases: 8. The V gene's germline CDR1 is SGHTA and CDR2 FQGNSA. The CDR3 sequence is CASSLGGSGRWTGELFF. As DNA, the CDR3 is TGTGCCAGCAGCTTAGGCGGTAGCGGGAGATGGACCGGGGAGCTGTTTTTT.

V gene TRBV3-1 combines with J gene TRBJ2-3; TRBD1 is a possible D gene (5 bases). CDR1 is LGHDT and CDR2 is YNNKEL in the germline V gene (reference sequence). This CDR3 is built from 18 residues. V was cut by 3 bases and J by 4 bases, with 23 bases left in between. CDR3 protein: CASSQGAWGQTFPDTQYF. The CDR3 coding sequence is TGTGCCAGCAGCCAGGGCGCGTGGGGCCAAACGTTTCCAGATACGCAGTATTTT.

V gene TRBV27 combines with J gene TRBJ2-1; the D gene could be TRBD1 or TRBD2 (5 bases each). CDR1 is MNHEY and CDR2 is SMNVEV in the germline V gene (reference sequence). The CDR3 covers 13 residues. V lost 8 bases and J lost 5, with 13 bases in between. The CDR3 DNA reads as TGTGCCAGCGCCCCGGGGCCGCACAATGAGCAGTTCTTC. Translating gives CASAPGPHNEQFF.

This clonotype was detected a few times. The chain combines TRBV20-1 with TRBJ2-5; no clear D gene. The CDR3 runs 14 residues. V was shortened by 0 bases and J by 1 base, with 9 bases between the two germline ends. Germline V gene data show CDR1 as DFQATT and CDR2 as SNEGSKA (reference sequence). The DNA of the CDR3 is TGCAGTGCTAGAGATCGAGGCTCCCAAGAGACCCAGTACTTC. It codes for CSARDRGSQETQYF.

The chain carries TRBV6-1 and TRBJ1-1; a weak D match, TRBD1 (6 bases). CDR3 size: 15 residues. Trimming pared 6 bases from V and 1 base from J, leaving 15 bases between. Germline V gene lookup returns CDR1 MNHNS and CDR2 SASEGT. Here the CDR3 reads CASRAGAGPNTEAFF. In nucleotides, the CDR3 is TGTGCCAGCAGGGCGGGGGCAGGGCCGAACACTGAAGCTTTCTTT.

The V call is TRBV7-9, the J call TRBJ1-4; tentatively, D is TRBD1 (5 bases). The ends were cut back, 3 bases at V and 8 bases at J, with 13 bases in the middle. The germline V gene has CDR1 SEHNR and CDR2 FQNEAQ (reference sequence). This CDR3 has 14 amino acids. This chain's CDR3 is CASSFPGRSEKLFF. DNA of the CDR3: TGTGCCAGCAGCTTCCCGGGACGGAGCGAAAAACTGTTTTTT. Combining the CDR3 with reference TRBV7-9 and TRBJ1-4 gives the whole variable domain DTGVSQNPRHKITKRGQNVTFRCDPISEHNRLYWYRQTLGQGPEFLTYFQNEAQLEKSRLLSDRFSAERPKGSFSTLEIQRTEQGDSAMYLCASSFPGRSEKLFFGSGTQLSVL.

This clonotype was seen a handful of times. At one of its ends the junction is not consistent with the germline gene, which may arise from a read error. The V gene is TRBV19, the J gene TRBJ2-1; D is possibly TRBD1 (6 bases). The CDR3 covers 13 residues. Germline V CDR1 and CDR2: LNHDA, SQIVND (reference sequence). CDR3 protein: CASGDTLYSEQFF. The CDR3 nucleotides are TGTGCCAGCGGGGACACCCTTTACAGTGAGCAGTTCTTC.

This clonotype was seen a few times. The chain employs TRBV28 and TRBJ2-1; 7 bases are shared with TRBD1. Germline lookup yields CDR1 MDHEN and CDR2 SYDVKM. V was clipped by 4 bases and J by 0 bases; unmatched bases: 6. The CDR3 spans 16 residues. The DNA of the CDR3 is TGTGCCAGCAGTTCGACAGGGCTAGTCTCCTACAATGAGCAGTTCTTC. Translation gives CASSSTGLVSYNEQFF.

The chain employs TRBV5-1 and TRBJ2-7; possibly TRBD1 for D (6 bases). The germline V gene encodes CDR1 SGHRS and CDR2 YFSETQ. The CDR3 loop spans 14 amino acids. Trimming removed 2 bases at V and 5 bases at J, with 14 bases between. The CDR3 here is CASSFPGHRDEQYF. CDR3 nucleotides: TGCGCCAGCAGCTTCCCGGGACATAGGGACGAGCAGTACTTC. Full variable domain (missing parts from reference TRBV5-1 and TRBJ2-7): KAGVTQTPRYLIKTRGQQVTLSCSPISGHRSVSWYQQTPGQGLQFLFEYFSETQRNKGNFPGRFSGRQFSNSRSEMNVSTLELGDSALYLCASSFPGHRDEQYFGPGTRLTVT.

V and J are TRBV20-1 and TRBJ2-7, with 8 positions matching TRBD1. V trimming: 1 base; J trimming: 6 bases; junction bases outside the gene matches: 5. This CDR3 is 13 amino acids long. The V gene's germline CDR1 is DFQATT and CDR2 SNEGSKA (reference sequence). The CDR3 DNA follows: TGCAGTGCTAGAGGCGGCAGGGGGCTCGAGCAGTACTTC. It codes for CSARGGRGLEQYF.

This clonotype has more than one count but fewer than ten. The chain has TRBV5-1 and TRBJ2-5; TRBD1 aligns across 8 bases. Germline CDR1 reads SGHRS; CDR2 reads YFSETQ. V lost 4 bases, J lost 5 bases, and 19 bases stayed unmatched. This CDR3 region has 18 residues. Written as DNA, the CDR3 is TGCGCCAGCAGCCTGGACAGGGATTTCCAAAGTCGGGTGGAGACCCAGTACTTC. Residues: CASSLDRDFQSRVETQYF.

The rearrangement links TRBV3-1 to TRBJ1-2; TRBD1 might be the D (5 bases). Trimming took 11 bases from V and 2 from J, leaving 21 bases between them. This CDR3 is 15 amino acids long. The germline V gene has CDR1 LGHDT and CDR2 YNNKEL (reference sequence). In nucleotides, the CDR3 is TGTGCCTGCTGCAAGCACGGGGCTTGGAACTATGGCTACACCTTC. Amino acids: CACCKHGAWNYGYTF. The entire variable domain, with the rest obtained from reference TRBV3-1 and TRBJ1-2, is as follows: DTAVSQTPKYLVTQMGNDKSIKCEQNLGHDTMYWYKQDSKKFLKIMFSYNNKELIINETVPNRFSPKSPDKAHLNLHINSLELGDSAVYFCACCKHGAWNYGYTFGSGTRLTVV.